This is a list of T cell receptor beta chains from one sample in a study of blood T cell repertoires in COVID-19. Measured with immunoSEQ multiplex PCR; TCRdb has only the in-frame clones, and not every one. Among fewer than 40,000 clones listed, 80% were seen once. Specimen: peripheral blood. Receptors originate from an older man with acute or convalescent COVID-19. The CDR3 runs from the conserved cysteine through the conserved F or W. A D gene is named only where the DNA matches it firmly. The size field is filled for only some rows; it gives once, few, many or a size class.

J gene,V gene,clone size,D gene,CDR3 protein,CDR3 DNA
TRBJ1-2,TRBV7-9,-,-,CASSLATLQGRGEGYTF,TGTGCCAGCAGCTTAGCAACACTGCAGGGGCGCGGAGAGGGCTACACCTTC
TRBJ2-3,TRBV6-5,-,-,CASSYGQTDTQYF,TGTGCCAGCAGTTACGGACAGACAGATACGCAGTATTTT
TRBJ2-6,TRBV28,-,-,CASSSGGSGANVLTF,TGTGCCAGCAGTTCCGGGGGCTCTGGGGCCAACGTCCTGACTTTC
TRBJ2-3,TRBV7-2,-,-,CASIASTDTQYF,TGTGCCAGCATAGCGAGCACAGATACGCAGTATTTT
TRBJ1-2,TRBV2,-,-,CASREQGPHNGYTF,TGTGCCAGCAGGGAACAGGGCCCTCACAATGGCTACACCTTC
TRBJ1-1,TRBV10-3,-,-,CAIPNPRVIWNTEAFF,TGTGCCATCCCGAACCCCAGGGTGATATGGAACACTGAAGCTTTCTTT
TRBJ1-2,TRBV19,-,TRBD1,CASRQGDGYTF,TGTGCCAGTAGACAGGGGGATGGCTACACCTTC
TRBJ2-1,TRBV7-9,-,-,CASSRTGPGGRNEQFF,TGTGCCAGCAGCCGTACAGGGCCCGGAGGTCGCAATGAGCAGTTCTTC
TRBJ1-1,TRBV28,-,-,CASIQGLPRDTEAFF,TGTGCCAGCATCCAGGGGCTCCCGAGGGACACTGAAGCTTTCTTT
TRBJ2-3,TRBV12-5,-,-,CASVRGLAGPLLDTQYF,TGTGCTAGTGTCAGGGGGCTAGCGGGACCATTACTAGATACGCAGTATTTT
TRBJ2-7,TRBV24-1,-,TRBD2,CATSEITSGCFSYEQYF,TGTGCCACCAGTGAGATAACTAGCGGTTGTTTCTCCTACGAGCAGTACTTC
TRBJ1-5,TRBV6-5,once,-,CASSPQYDQPQHF,TGTGCCAGCAGTCCACAGTACGATCAGCCCCAGCATTTT
TRBJ1-2,TRBV2,-,-,CASSASVGAYGYTF,TGTGCCAGCAGTGCTTCCGTGGGCGCCTATGGCTACACCTTC
TRBJ2-7,TRBV19,-,TRBD2,CASSPGAAGRPKGEQYF,TGTGCCAGTAGTCCTGGCGCAGCGGGACGTCCCAAGGGCGAGCAGTACTTC
TRBJ1-1,TRBV3-1/TRBV3-2,-,TRBD1,CASSQAPDRGNTEAFF,TGTGCCAGCAGCCAAGCACCCGACAGGGGTAACACTGAAGCTTTCTTT
TRBJ1-5,TRBV5-5,-,TRBD1,CASSLYPGTVQPQHF,TGTGCCAGCAGCCTGTATCCCGGGACAGTCCAGCCCCAGCATTTT
TRBJ2-1,TRBV6-1,-,-,CASSGGRDRRSYNEQFF,TGTGCCAGCAGTGGGGGCCGAGACAGGCGCTCCTACAATGAGCAGTTCTTC
TRBJ2-3,TRBV27,-,TRBD1,CASSFLGQGADTQYF,TGTGCCAGCAGTTTCCTCGGACAGGGCGCAGATACGCAGTATTTT
TRBJ2-5,TRBV7-2,-,-,CASSSRLAGVQMSQYF,-
TRBJ2-7,TRBV20-1,-,-,CSASRALGGSEQYF,TGCAGTGCTAGTAGGGCCCTAGGAGGGAGCGAGCAGTACTTC
TRBJ1-5,TRBV15,once,-,CATSRGGRAQPQHF,TGTGCCACCAGCAGAGGGGGCAGAGCCCAGCCCCAGCATTTT
TRBJ1-5,TRBV5-1,once,TRBD1,CASSPGTATNQPQHF,TGCGCCAGCAGCCCAGGGACAGCCACTAACCAGCCCCAGCATTTT
TRBJ2-3,TRBV12-3/TRBV12-4,once,-,CASKLPNSDTQYF,TGTGCCAGCAAACTTCCAAATTCTGATACGCAGTATTTT
TRBJ1-1,TRBV6-5,-,-,CASSYSALRASTEAFF,TGTGCCAGCAGTTACTCGGCATTGAGGGCGAGCACTGAAGCTTTCTTT
TRBJ2-7,TRBV5-4,-,TRBD1,CASSQDRELYEQYF,TGTGCCAGCAGCCAGGACAGGGAACTCTACGAGCAGTACTTC
TRBJ1-2,TRBV9,-,TRBD1,CASSVRAGGGYGYTF,TGTGCCAGCAGCGTAAGGGCAGGGGGCGGCTATGGCTACACCTTC
TRBJ1-3,TRBV6-1,-,-,CASSDPFGNTIYF,TGTGCCAGCAGTGACCCATTCGGAAACACCATATATTTT
TRBJ1-5,TRBV6-5,-,TRBD1,CASRDRGSNQPQHF,TGTGCCAGCAGGGACAGGGGGAGCAATCAGCCCCAGCATTTT
TRBJ1-5,TRBV30,-,TRBD1,CAWSLSSDRRVQPQHF,TGTGCCTGGAGTCTCTCCTCGGACAGGCGGGTACAGCCCCAGCATTTT
TRBJ2-2,TRBV19,few,TRBD1,CASSIRQGRNTGELFF,TGTGCCAGTAGTATTCGACAGGGGCGAAACACCGGGGAGCTGTTTTTT
TRBJ1-1,TRBV29-1,-,-,CSVGRQGITEAFF,TGCAGCGTTGGAAGGCAGGGGATCACTGAAGCTTTCTTT
TRBJ1-5,TRBV11-2,many,-,CASSLDWVRSNQPQHF,TGTGCCAGCAGCTTAGATTGGGTGAGGAGCAATCAGCCCCAGCATTTT
TRBJ2-3,TRBV18,-,-,CASSPGLTDTQYF,TGTGCCAGCTCACCAGGGCTGACAGATACGCAGTATTTT
TRBJ2-5,TRBV2,-,-,CASSADSQETQYF,TGTGCCAGCAGTGCGGACAGCCAAGAGACCCAGTACTTC
TRBJ1-4,TRBV11-2,-,TRBD1,CASSSPGQGVSEKLFF,TGTGCCAGCAGCTCCCCGGGACAGGGGGTCAGTGAAAAACTGTTTTTT
TRBJ1-4,TRBV7-9,-,-,CASSFNRHATNEKLFF,TGTGCCAGCAGCTTTAACCGACATGCCACTAATGAAAAACTGTTTTTT
TRBJ1-5,TRBV7-2,-,-,CASSFTPSSNQPQHF,TGTGCCAGCAGCTTCACTCCGAGTAGCAATCAGCCCCAGCATTTT
TRBJ1-3,TRBV2,-,-,CASTLDGGSSGNTIYF,TGTGCCAGCACTCTGGACGGGGGAAGCTCTGGAAACACCATATATTTT
TRBJ1-1,TRBV12-3/TRBV12-4,-,TRBD1,CASSLGQTEAFF,TGTGCCAGCAGTCTGGGACAGACTGAAGCTTTCTTT
TRBJ2-5,TRBV14,-,TRBD1,CASSQKDRVETQYF,TGTGCCAGCAGCCAAAAAGACAGGGTTGAGACCCAGTACTTC
TRBJ2-2,TRBV18,-,-,CASSTQHPGELFF,TGTGCCAGCTCAACACAGCACCCCGGGGAGCTGTTTTTT
TRBJ2-7,TRBV2,few,TRBD2,CASSVAGGLTYEQYF,TGTGCCAGCAGTGTTGCGGGAGGTTTGACCTACGAGCAGTACTTC
TRBJ2-2,TRBV30,-,-,CAWSGVAVELFF,TGTGCCTGGAGTGGAGTAGCGGTGGAGCTGTTTTTT
TRBJ2-1,TRBV25-1,-,TRBD2,CASSDGGLAGYNEQFF,TGTGCCAGCAGTGACGGAGGACTAGCGGGCTACAATGAGCAGTTCTTC
TRBJ2-7,TRBV13,once,-,CASKQRGGAAYEQYF,TGTGCCAGCAAGCAACGAGGGGGGGCGGCCTACGAGCAGTACTTC
TRBJ2-3,TRBV7-6,-,-,CASSLGSVTDTQYF,TGTGCCAGCAGCCTCGGGTCTGTCACAGATACGCAGTATTTT
TRBJ2-1,TRBV30,-,TRBD2,CAWYSHSGAQYNEQFF,TGTGCCTGGTATTCCCATAGCGGGGCTCAATACAATGAGCAGTTCTTC
TRBJ2-7,TRBV12-3/TRBV12-4,-,-,CASSSRTAEQYF,TGTGCCAGCAGTTCCAGGACAGCCGAGCAGTACTTC
TRBJ2-5,TRBV5-4,-,TRBD2,CASSSGLAGGFGETQYF,TGTGCCAGCAGCTCTGGACTAGCGGGGGGTTTTGGGGAGACCCAGTACTTC
TRBJ2-2,TRBV18,few,TRBD1,CASTRQGNIGGELFF,TGTGCCAGCACGAGACAGGGGAATATCGGCGGGGAGCTGTTTTTT